This TCR beta chain is from a study of blood T cell repertoires in COVID-19. V was clipped by 5 bases and J by 1 base, with 10 bases between them. Germline V gene data show CDR1 as SGHRS and CDR2 as YFSETQ. The CDR3 extends over 14 amino acids. The authors' processing: Reference gene primer amplification yielded estimated nucleated cell counts. Measured with immunoSEQ multiplex PCR; TCRdb has only the in-frame clones, and not every one. D and trimming were read from the DNA, whereas the V and J calls and clone size are those reported in that table. Seen here are under 60,000 clones, 90% observed once, and the top ten hold about 4%.

This receptor was identified in a man in his forties or fifties with acute or convalescent COVID-19. The specimen sequenced was peripheral blood. V gene TRBV5-1 combines with J gene TRBJ2-1, with a weak D call TRBD1 (6 bases). Written as DNA, the CDR3 is TGCGCCAGCAGGACAGGTGTTTCCTACAATGAGCAGTTCTTC. This sequence encodes CASRTGVSYNEQFF.